The 13 T cell receptor beta chains in this list originate from one sample, sequenced in a study of shared clonotypes between healthy human individuals. TCRdb's copy holds only in-frame clones and misses some; the assay was immunoSEQ multiplex PCR. The sample includes a few hundred thousand clones, less than 80% of them seen just once. Sequences were obtained from PBMCs. The origin of the receptors is a middle-aged woman in good health. Some clones in this sample may be carry-over from other donors' samples.

This clone was detected only a few times. V is TRBV5-1 and J is TRBJ2-3; no reliable D call. V dropped 0 bases and J dropped 0 bases, with 14 bases sitting between them. The CDR3 spans 17 residues. CDR1 and CDR2 (germline): SGHRS, YFSETQ. This CDR3 is CASSLVSSRASTDTQYF. In DNA, the CDR3 is TGCGCCAGCAGCTTGGTCTCCTCTCGGGCCAGCACAGATACGCAGTATTTT.

The gene calls are TRBV18 and TRBJ2-7; 9 nucleotides match TRBD1. J gave up 3 bases and V 4 bases, and 4 bases lay outside the gene matches. This CDR3 contains 14 residues. Germline V gene lookup returns CDR1 KGHSH and CDR2 LQKENI. CDR3 sequence reads: CASSRGQGNYEQYF. The CDR3 nucleotides read TGTGCCAGCTCACGGGGACAGGGAAACTACGAGCAGTACTTC.

The chain employs TRBV30 and TRBJ2-2, with 9 bases fitting TRBD2. J was trimmed by 3 bases and V by 5 bases; bases with no gene match: 4. The germline V gene has CDR1 GTSNPN and CDR2 SVGIG (reference sequence). The CDR3 has 14 amino acids. CDR3 nucleotides: TGTGCCTGGCGAATAGCGGGAGACACCGGGGAGCTGTTTTTT. Translated: CAWRIAGDTGELFF.

This chain joins TRBV18 and TRBJ2-5; D is unresolved. This CDR3 is 15 amino acids long. From germline, CDR1 is KGHSH and CDR2 LQKENI. The V end was cut by 3 bases, the J end by 0 bases, with 11 bases between. This CDR3 reads CASSPLMANQETQYF. The CDR3 DNA is TGTGCCAGCTCACCGCTAATGGCAAACCAAGAGACCCAGTACTTC.

The gene calls are TRBV7-3 and TRBJ2-3; D is perhaps TRBD1 or TRBD2 (5 bases each). Deletions cut 1 base from V and 4 bases from J, with 6 bases between. This CDR3 contains 13 residues. CDR1 is SGHTA, CDR2 FQGTGA, per germline. The CDR3 DNA reads as TGTGCCAGCAGCTTAAGAGGGGCAGATACGCAGTATTTT. Translating it yields CASSLRGADTQYF.

A single count supports this clone. The rearrangement joins TRBV28 to TRBJ2-7; D tentatively fits TRBD1 or TRBD2 (6 bases each). The CDR3 has 15 amino acids. Germline V gives CDR1 MDHEN, CDR2 SYDVKM. Trimming took off 3 bases at V and 4 bases at J, with 16 bases between the two ends. The CDR3 bases are TGTGCCAGCAGTTTGGAGGGGGGCTCTTCTTACGAGCAGTACTTC. This codes for CASSLEGGSSYEQYF.

The chain has TRBV19 and TRBJ2-7, with a weak D call TRBD1 (5 bases). Trimming removed 3 bases at V and 2 bases at J, with 11 bases between. The CDR3 length is 14 residues. Germline V gene lookup returns CDR1 LNHDA and CDR2 SQIVND (reference sequence). CDR3 residues: CASSMDKGPYEQYF. The CDR3 coding sequence is TGTGCCAGTAGTATGGACAAAGGTCCCTACGAGCAGTACTTC.

The chain links TRBV5-1 to TRBJ2-3, with 7 positions matching TRBD2. CDR3 length: 16 amino acids. Germline lookup yields CDR1 SGHRS and CDR2 YFSETQ. The trim removed 6 bases at V and 2 bases at J, leaving 12 bases unmatched. CDR3 coding DNA: TGCGCCAGCAAAGAGGGCGGACTAGGACCCACAGATACGCAGTATTTT. Amino acid sequence: CASKEGGLGPTDTQYF.

On this clone: The junction differs from germline at one of its ends, possibly a read error. The rearrangement joins TRBV5-4 to TRBJ1-5; 7 bases match TRBD1. Germline V gene sequence: CDR1 SGHNT, CDR2 YYREEE (reference sequence). The CDR3 extends over 16 amino acids. CDR3: CASSQDSRQGYQPQHF. In DNA, the CDR3 is TGCGCCAGCAGCCAAGATTCGAGACAGGGTTATCAGCCCCAGCATTTT.

The V gene is TRBV28, the J gene TRBJ2-2; TRBD1 is a possible D gene (5 bases). Between the trimmed V and J ends, which lost 5 bases and 6 bases, there was a span of 16 bases. The CDR3 spans 15 residues. CDR1 MDHEN and CDR2 SYDVKM come from the germline V gene. CDR3 amino acids: CASSPLDILAGELFF. For the CDR3, the DNA is TGTGCCAGCAGTCCCTTGGACATTTTGGCCGGGGAGCTGTTTTTT.

The chain couples TRBV28 to TRBJ2-1, with TRBD2 matching 10 bases. Per germline, CDR1 MDHEN and CDR2 SYDVKM. This CDR3 comprises 12 residues. The V gene end was trimmed by 7 bases and the J gene end by 13 bases; junction bases not matched to a gene: 7. CDR3 nucleotide sequence: TGTGCCAGCACTACCAGCGGGAGGGTCCAGTTCTTC. This translates into CASTTSGRVQFF.

The chain is built from TRBV27 and TRBJ2-3, with D hard to call. CDR1 is MNHEY and CDR2 is SMNVEV in the germline V gene (reference sequence). This CDR3 is built from 10 residues. V was cut by 5 bases and J by 12 bases, with 9 bases left in between. CDR3 amino acids: CASSLPVQYF. DNA for the CDR3: TGTGCCAGCAGTCTTCCCGTTCAGTATTTT.

This chain uses TRBV5-1 with TRBJ2-5; D might be TRBD2 (6 bases). The closer fit of TRBJ2-7 to the DNA end suggests the J call may be wrong. This CDR3 spans 14 amino acids. Germline CDR1 SGHRS, CDR2 YFSETQ. This CDR3 reads CASSNGRGAYEQYF. The CDR3 DNA sequence: TGCGCCAGCAGCAACGGGAGAGGAGCCTACGAGCAGTACTTC.